A selection of T cell receptor beta chains follows, all from one sample in a study of molecular identifiers for immune sequencing clone quantification. TCRdb re-called the PCR reads through MiXCR, storing one row per CDR3 protein. The table has tens of thousands of distinct CDR3 sequences, almost 25% seen once; the top ten hold around 2%. Sequencing was done on a sample of naive CD8+ T cells from blood, with Jurkat cell RNA spiked in. These receptors originate from a human donor in good health. Some libraries in this study had Jurkat cell RNA spiked in. The CDR3 runs from the conserved cysteine through the conserved F or W. A D gene is named only where the DNA matches it firmly. Clone sizes are given selectively: once, few, many, or a class where the clone is expanded.

d_gene	j_gene	v_gene	abundance	CDR3nt	CDR3aa
-	TRBJ2-6	TRBV27	-	TGTGCCAGCAGTATACTCCATAGGGACCGCTCTGGGGCCAACGTCCTGACTTTC	CASSILHRDRSGANVLTF
TRBD2	TRBJ2-5	TRBV5-6	many	TGTGCCAGCAGCGGGCGGGAGAGAGAGACCCAGTACTTC	CASSGRERETQYF
TRBD1	TRBJ2-2	TRBV3-1	many	TGTGCCAGCAGCATAAAGACAGGGCGGCTGACCGGGGAGCTGTTTTTT	CASSIKTGRLTGELFF
-	TRBJ2-7	TRBV18	many	TGTGCCAGCTCACCCGCGGGACAGTCCTACGAGCAGTACTTC	CASSPAGQSYEQYF
-	TRBJ1-1	TRBV7-6	few	TGTGCCAGCAGCTTGACAGGCGCTGAAGCTTTCTTT	CASSLTGAEAFF
-	TRBJ1-1	TRBV30	few	TGTGCCTGGAGTGTATTATCTCGGACTGAAGCTTTCTTT	CAWSVLSRTEAFF
-	TRBJ2-2	TRBV29-1	few	TGCAGCGTTCGGGGATACACCGGGGAGCTGTTTTTT	CSVRGYTGELFF
TRBD2	TRBJ2-1	TRBV7-9	many	TGTGCCAGCAGCTTAATCACTAGCGGGACCCTTATCCACAATGAGCAGTTCTTC	CASSLITSGTLIHNEQFF
-	TRBJ2-7	TRBV4-3	few	TGCGCCAGCAGCCAAGAGAGGGTCGCCGAGCAGTACTTC	CASSQERVAEQYF
-	TRBJ1-3	TRBV12-5	many	TGTGCTAGTGGTTTGGCCATTACCTCAGGAAACTCTGGAAACACCATATATTTT	CASGLAITSGNSGNTIYF
TRBD1	TRBJ1-5	TRBV19	many	TGTGCCAGTAGGACAGGGAATCAGCCCCAGCATTTT	CASRTGNQPQHF
-	TRBJ1-4	TRBV7-9	many	TGTGCCAGCAGCACTTCCGAGGAAAAACTGTTTTTT	CASSTSEEKLFF
-	TRBJ2-3	TRBV6-6	many	TGTGCCAGCAGTTACACTTCCCCCACAGATACGCAGTATTTT	CASSYTSPTDTQYF
-	TRBJ1-2	TRBV19	many	TGTGCCAGTAGTACTGGGGCTGGCTATGGCTACACCTTC	CASSTGAGYGYTF
TRBD1	TRBJ2-7	TRBV6-6	-	TGTGCCAGCAGTTATCAAAGACAGGGGGCCCACGAGCAGTACTTC	CASSYQRQGAHEQYF
-	TRBJ1-5	TRBV6-2/TRBV6-3	-	TGTGCCAGCAGTCTTAGCAATCAGCCCCAGCATTTT	CASSLSNQPQHF
TRBD1	TRBJ1-5	TRBV27	few	TGTGCCAGCGGGCAGGGGGCCGGCAATCAGCCCCAGCATTTT	CASGQGAGNQPQHF
-	TRBJ2-5	TRBV7-3	few	TGTGCCAGCAGCCCCATTCCCAGGGGCCCCCAAGAGACCCAGTACTTC	CASSPIPRGPQETQYF
TRBD2	TRBJ2-5	TRBV13	-	TGTGCCAGCAGCTCGGGTCTAGCGGGATGGGAGACCCAGTACTTC	CASSSGLAGWETQYF
-	TRBJ2-1	TRBV13	few	TGTGCCAGCAGGCTAGGACTACCTACCTACAATGAGCAGTTCTTC	CASRLGLPTYNEQFF
TRBD2	TRBJ2-7	TRBV20-1	many	TGCAGTGCTAGCAAGATGACTAGCGGAGGTTACGAGCAGTACTTC	CSASKMTSGGYEQYF
-	TRBJ1-5	TRBV7-9	-	TGTGCCAGCAGCTTAGATGGGGGCGGCCGTATTCAGCCCCAGCATTTT	CASSLDGGGRIQPQHF
-	TRBJ2-1	TRBV2	-	TGTGCCAGCAGTGATCCGTCTGATTACGGTGGGCCACCCTACAATGAGCAGTTCTTC	CASSDPSDYGGPPYNEQFF
-	TRBJ2-3	TRBV6-5	many	TGTGCCAGCAGTTACTTGTCGACAGGCACAGATACGCAGTATTTT	CASSYLSTGTDTQYF
-	TRBJ2-7	TRBV27	many	TGTGCCAGCAGTTTATCCGGGGGAATTAGCTACGAGCAGTACTTC	CASSLSGGISYEQYF
-	TRBJ1-2	TRBV7-9	many	TGTGCCAGCAGCTTTTTAGGGTCCCCCTATGGCTACACCTTC	CASSFLGSPYGYTF
-	TRBJ2-3	TRBV6-1	many	TGTGCCAGCAGTCATCTACGGCAGGGGGGCATTTTGACAGATACGCAGTATTTT	CASSHLRQGGILTDTQYF
TRBD1	TRBJ2-7	TRBV4-1	many	TGCGCCAGCAGCCGGACCGGGACAGGAGACTACGAGCAGTACTTC	CASSRTGTGDYEQYF